This TCR beta chain was identified during a study of blood T cell repertoires in COVID-19. Turning to the study itself: Whether acute or convalescent, the COVID-19 samples came from the United States, Italy and Spain. Sources were T cells, B-cell-depleted T cells, or PBMCs; the material itself was cDNA or gDNA.

As processed by the authors: Amplifying reference gene primers gave estimates of nucleated cell counts. TCRdb's copy holds only in-frame clones and misses some; the assay was immunoSEQ multiplex PCR. The V and J calls and the clone size are those of that table, but D and trimming were determined from the DNA. The sample has fewer than 200,000 clones; more than 85% are singletons. Participants were aged about 18 to 89 years from approximately 25 US areas. The sequence came from a human donor with acute COVID-19. The donor label of this sample is uncertain. Material: PBMCs or T cells enriched from blood (not recorded which).

The CDR3 region is CASSESTGTPTYEQYF. The CDR3 nucleotides read TGTGCCAGCAGTGAATCCACCGGGACACCCACCTACGAGCAGTACTTC. The rearrangement uses TRBV25-1 and TRBJ2-7, with TRBD1 as a possible D gene (6 bases). Trimming pared 1 base from V and 2 bases from J, leaving 15 bases between. The CDR3 is 16 amino acids. The germline V gene has CDR1 MGHDK and CDR2 SYGVNS.